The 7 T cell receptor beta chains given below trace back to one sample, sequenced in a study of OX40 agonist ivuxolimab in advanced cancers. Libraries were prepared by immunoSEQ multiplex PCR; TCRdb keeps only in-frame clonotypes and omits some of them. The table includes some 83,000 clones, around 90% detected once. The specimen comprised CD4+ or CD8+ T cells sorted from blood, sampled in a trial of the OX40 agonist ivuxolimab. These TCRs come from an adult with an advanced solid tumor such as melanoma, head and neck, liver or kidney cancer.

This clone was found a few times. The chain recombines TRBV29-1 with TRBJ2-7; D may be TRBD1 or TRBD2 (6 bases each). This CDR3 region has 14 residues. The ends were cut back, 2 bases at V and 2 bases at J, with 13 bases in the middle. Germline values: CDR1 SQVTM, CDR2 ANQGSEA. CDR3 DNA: TGCAGCGTTGAATTGCGCGGGACAACCTACGAGCAGTACTTC. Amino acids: CSVELRGTTYEQYF.

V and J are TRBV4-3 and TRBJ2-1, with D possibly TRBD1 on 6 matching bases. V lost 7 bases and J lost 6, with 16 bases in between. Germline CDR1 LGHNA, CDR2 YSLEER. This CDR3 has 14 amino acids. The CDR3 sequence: CASTLGRGSNEQFF. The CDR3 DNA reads TGCGCCAGCACCCTCGGCAGGGGAAGCAATGAGCAGTTCTTC.

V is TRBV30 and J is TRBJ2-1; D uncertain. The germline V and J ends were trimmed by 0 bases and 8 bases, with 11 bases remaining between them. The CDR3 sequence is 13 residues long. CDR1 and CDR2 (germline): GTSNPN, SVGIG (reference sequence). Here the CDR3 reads CAWSVLFPDEQFF. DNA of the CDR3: TGTGCCTGGAGTGTACTCTTCCCAGATGAGCAGTTCTTC. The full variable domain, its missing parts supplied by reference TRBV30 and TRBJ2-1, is SQTIHQWPATLVQPVGSPLSLECTVEGTSNPNLYWYRQAAGRGLQLLFYSVGIGQISSEVPQNLSASRPQDRQFILSSKKLLLSDSGFYLCAWSVLFPDEQFFGPGTRLTVL.

The CDR3 sequence: CASSYTGQGWGYTF. The CDR3 DNA follows: TGTGCCAGCAGTTACACCGGACAGGGCTGGGGCTACACCTTC. This chain joins TRBV6-5 and TRBJ1-2, with 8 positions matching TRBD1. Germline trimming cut 2 bases from V and 8 bases from J; bases unmatched to any gene: 7. Germline CDR1 MNHEY, CDR2 SVGAGI. This CDR3 contains 14 residues.

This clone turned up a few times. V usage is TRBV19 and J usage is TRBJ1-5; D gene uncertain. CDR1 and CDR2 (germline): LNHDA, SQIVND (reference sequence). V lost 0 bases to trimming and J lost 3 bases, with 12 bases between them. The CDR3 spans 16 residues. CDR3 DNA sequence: TGTGCCAGTAGTATAGAACGCGGCCACTTCAATCAGCCCCAGCATTTT. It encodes CASSIERGHFNQPQHF. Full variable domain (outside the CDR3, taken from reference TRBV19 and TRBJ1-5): DGGITQSPKYLFRKEGQNVTLSCEQNLNHDAMYWYRQDPGQGLRLIYYSQIVNDFQKGDIAEGYSVSREKKESFPLTVTSAQKNPTAFYLCASSIERGHFNQPQHFGDGTRLSIL.

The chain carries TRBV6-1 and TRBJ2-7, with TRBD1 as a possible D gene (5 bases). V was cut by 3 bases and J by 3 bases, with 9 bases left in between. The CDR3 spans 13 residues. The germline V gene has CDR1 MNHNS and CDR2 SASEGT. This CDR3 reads CASSEGQFYEQYF. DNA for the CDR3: TGTGCCAGCAGTGAGGGGCAGTTCTACGAGCAGTACTTC.

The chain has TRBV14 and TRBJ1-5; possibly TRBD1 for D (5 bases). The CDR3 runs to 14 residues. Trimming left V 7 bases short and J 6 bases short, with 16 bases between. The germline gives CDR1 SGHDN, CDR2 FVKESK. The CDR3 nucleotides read TGTGCCAGCAATAATGGGGGTAGGGGTCAGCCCCAGCATTTT. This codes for CASNNGGRGQPQHF.